This record concerns one T cell receptor beta chain sequence. Its antigen is still unknown. This sample is part of a study of glioma-infiltrating T cells after dendritic cell vaccination. The study, taken as a whole, reports: Longer survival after dendritic cell vaccination followed higher pretreatment TIL content. Higher TCR clonality did not directly relate to longer survival.

The CDR3 has 16 residues. Germline-derived CDR1 and CDR2 are SGHVS and FQNEAQ. Trimming cost V 0 bases and J 2 bases, with 13 bases left between them. TCRB CDR3 was amplified from 2 ug genomic DNA or less. Primers: 60 V beta forward and 13 J beta reverse. Data came from immunoSEQ multiplex PCR; TCRdb stores just in-frame clones and leaves some out. This sample has tens of thousands of clones, with more than 75% found just once. The sequence was obtained from a human donor with glioblastoma. Sequencing was performed on blood, taken before dendritic cell vaccination. The J gene is TRBJ1-2, the V gene TRBV7-8; D is undetermined. CDR3 nucleotide sequence: TGTGCCAGCAGCTTAGCGGCTTCACGGGGAAACTATGGCTACACCTTC. Translation: CASSLAASRGNYGYTF.